The 12 T cell receptor beta chains presented below share a single source sample, sequenced in a study of blood T cell repertoires in COVID-19. Using immunoSEQ multiplex PCR, the repertoire was profiled, and TCRdb retains in-frame clones only, with some absent. This table has about 200,000 clones, around 84% appearing once. Sequenced material: peripheral blood. Source of these receptors: a human donor in a cohort sampled during active COVID-19.

The chain employs TRBV18 and TRBJ1-2; TRBD1 aligns across 8 bases. This CDR3 has 14 amino acids. Per germline, CDR1 KGHSH and CDR2 LQKENI. V dropped 6 bases and J dropped 4; count of bases not matched to a gene: 7. CDR3 DNA: TGTGCCAGCTCGCCGACAGGGGAGGCCTATGGCTACACCTTC. It codes for CASSPTGEAYGYTF. Supplemented by reference TRBV18 and TRBJ1-2, the full variable domain reads NAGVMQNPRHLVRRRGQEARLRCSPMKGHSHVYWYRQLPEEGLKFMVYLQKENIIDESGMPKERFSAEFPKEGPSILRIQQVVRGDSAAYFCASSPTGEAYGYTFGSGTRLTVV.

The chain is built from TRBV7-6 and TRBJ2-7; 14 bases line up with TRBD2. Trimming took 5 bases from V and 6 from J; bases not matched to a gene: 3. CDR3 length: 14 residues. Looked up from germline, CDR1 is SGHVS and CDR2 is FNYEAQ. Written as DNA, the CDR3 is TGTGCCAGCAGCCAGACTAGCGGGGGGGGCGAGCAGTACGTC. Translated: CASSQTSGGGEQYV.

The V call is TRBV11-1, the J call TRBJ2-1; 11 bases match TRBD1. The V gene end was trimmed by 4 bases and the J gene end by 9 bases; junction bases not matched to a gene: 8. Looked up from germline, CDR1 is SGHAT and CDR2 is FQDESV (reference sequence). The CDR3 contains 15 residues. The chain's CDR3 is CASSWTGGAYPEQFF. The CDR3 DNA reads as TGTGCCAGCAGCTGGACAGGGGGCGCTTATCCTGAGCAGTTCTTC.

The CDR3: CASRSTSGRSDTQYF. The DNA for the CDR3 is TGTGCCAGCAGGTCGACTAGCGGGAGGTCAGATACGCAGTATTTT. The chain combines TRBV3-1 (or the pseudogene TRBV3-2) with TRBJ2-3, with 13 bases matching TRBD2. Looked up from germline, CDR1 is LGHDT and CDR2 is YNNKEL (reference sequence). Unmatched junction bases numbered 4, after V lost 6 bases and J lost 4 bases. This CDR3 contains 15 residues.

Turning to this clone: The junction departs from germline at one end; a sequencing error may be responsible. V usage is TRBV28 and J usage is TRBJ2-7; 10 positions agree with TRBD2. This CDR3 is 11 amino acids long. Germline values: CDR1 MDHEN, CDR2 SYDVKM. The CDR3 reads CASRSGRDAVF. As DNA, the CDR3 is TGTGCCAGCAGAAGCGGGAGGGACGCCGTCTTC.

This clone came up once. The rearrangement joins TRBV3-1 (or the pseudogene TRBV3-2) to TRBJ2-3, with 8 positions matching TRBD2. Germline assignment: CDR1 LGHDT and CDR2 YNNKEL (reference sequence). The CDR3 is 15 amino acids. After removal of 3 bases from V and 5 bases from J, the junction contained 7 bases not matched to a gene. CDR3 in amino acids: CASSHAGGAKDTQYF. The CDR3 bases are TGTGCCAGCAGCCATGCCGGGGGGGCCAAAGATACGCAGTATTTT.

This clone has just one count. The chain couples TRBV3-1 (or the pseudogene TRBV3-2) to TRBJ2-1; 7 bases line up with TRBD1. CDR1 and CDR2 (germline): LGHDT, YNNKEL (reference sequence). The CDR3 loop spans 16 amino acids. V was clipped by 2 bases and J by 5 bases; unmatched bases: 9. CDR3 sequence reads: CASSQQQGKGDNEQFF. CDR3 nucleotide sequence: TGTGCCAGCAGCCAACAACAGGGGAAGGGTGACAATGAGCAGTTCTTC.

CDR3 residues: CASSSLGQGISYEQYV. In DNA form, the CDR3 reads TGTGCCAGCAGCTCCCTAGGACAGGGCATCTCCTACGAGCAGTACGTC. This rearrangement joins TRBV6-6 to TRBJ2-7, with TRBD1 matching over 8 bases. V was clipped by 6 bases and J by 0 bases; unmatched bases: 10. The CDR3 is 16 residues long. Germline V gene lookup returns CDR1 MNHNY and CDR2 SVGAGI (reference sequence).

V usage is TRBV5-1 and J usage is TRBJ1-1; weak D call: TRBD1 (6 bases). The CDR3 totals 13 residues. The V gene lost 4 bases and the J gene lost 8 bases, with 15 bases spanning the gap. Germline values: CDR1 SGHRS, CDR2 YFSETQ. The CDR3 spells CASSLSLTGEAFF. The CDR3 DNA reads TGCGCCAGCAGCCTCTCCCTGACAGGAGAAGCTTTCTTT.

The V gene is TRBV18, the J gene TRBJ2-1; the match to TRBD2 covers 11 bases. The CDR3 has 14 residues. Germline trimming cut 11 bases from V and 2 bases from J; bases unmatched to any gene: 5. The germline V gene encodes CDR1 KGHSH and CDR2 LQKENI. The CDR3 DNA is TGTGCCGGGATGACTAGCGGGACCTACAATGAGCAGTTCTTC. Translation: CAGMTSGTYNEQFF.

The V and J genes are TRBV7-2 and TRBJ2-1; 8 bases map to TRBD2. The CDR3 consists of 17 residues. The trim removed 5 bases at V and 4 bases at J, leaving 13 bases unmatched. Germline-derived CDR1 and CDR2 are SGHTA and FQGNSA. In DNA, the CDR3 is TGTGCCAGCAGCCCCCTAATTGGTAGCGGGGCTTACAATGAGCAGTTCTTC. Protein sequence: CASSPLIGSGAYNEQFF.

This clone has more than one count but fewer than ten. V usage is TRBV9 and J usage is TRBJ2-3; D not resolved. Germline loops: CDR1 SGDLS, CDR2 YYNGEE. V was shortened by 4 bases and J by 4 bases, with 13 bases between the two germline ends. The CDR3 consists of 14 residues. CDR3 bases: TGTGCCAGCAGCTTCGGAATTCAGGCAGATACGCAGTATTTT. Residues: CASSFGIQADTQYF. The variable domain in full, with the rest retrieved from reference TRBV9 and TRBJ2-3, is DSGVTQTPKHLITATGQRVTLRCSPRSGDLSVYWYQQSLDQGLQFLIQYYNGEERAKGNILERFSAQQFPDLHSELNLSSLELGDSALYFCASSFGIQADTQYFGPGTRLTVL.